These T cell receptor beta chains were read from a single sample in a study of blood T cell repertoires in COVID-19. Only in-frame clones appear in the TCRdb table, and some are missing; sequencing was by immunoSEQ multiplex PCR. The profile shows over 300,000 clones, roughly 90% of them singletons. Sequenced sample: peripheral blood. These TCRs come from a man aged 40-49 years with acute or convalescent COVID-19. The CDR3 runs from the conserved cysteine through the conserved F or W. The order of the fields is J gene, V gene, CDR3 protein.

j_call: TRBJ2-2
v_call: TRBV4-3
cdr3_aa: CASSQGDRAGELFF

j_call: TRBJ1-2
v_call: TRBV14
cdr3_aa: CASSQDEGRYGYTF

j_call: TRBJ2-2
v_call: TRBV3-1/TRBV3-2
cdr3_aa: CASSQGFGQGVSGELFF

j_call: TRBJ2-5
v_call: TRBV7-9
cdr3_aa: CASSPRDRGRGETQYF

j_call: TRBJ1-1
v_call: TRBV6-6
cdr3_aa: CASSYPMRRQDTKAFF

j_call: TRBJ1-1
v_call: TRBV27
cdr3_aa: CASSLNRVKSTEAFF

j_call: TRBJ2-5
v_call: TRBV14
cdr3_aa: CASSPYGGEETQYF

j_call: TRBJ1-4
v_call: TRBV28
cdr3_aa: CASSKGEKLFF

j_call: TRBJ2-7
v_call: TRBV28
cdr3_aa: CASSLGGLLGYEQYF

j_call: TRBJ2-7
v_call: TRBV11-2
cdr3_aa: CASSSSYEQYF

j_call: TRBJ1-6
v_call: TRBV6-5
cdr3_aa: CASTPLRQRNSPLHF

j_call: TRBJ2-5
v_call: TRBV19
cdr3_aa: CASSTGQLRETQYF

j_call: TRBJ2-1
v_call: TRBV19
cdr3_aa: CASSIQGGVSSYNEQFF

j_call: TRBJ2-1
v_call: TRBV10-2
cdr3_aa: CASSSGSYNEQFF

j_call: TRBJ2-7
v_call: TRBV6-2/TRBV6-3
cdr3_aa: CASSYGLANNEQYF

j_call: TRBJ2-1
v_call: TRBV28
cdr3_aa: CASSLGREGLGLNEQFF

j_call: TRBJ1-6
v_call: TRBV9
cdr3_aa: CASSGGQGEPWNSPLHF

j_call: TRBJ2-2
v_call: TRBV10-1
cdr3_aa: CASSDRGPNTGELFF